This is a list of T cell receptor beta chains from one sample in a study of Graves' ophthalmopathy and Graves' hyperthyroidism. One entry per CDR3 protein results from TCRdb running MiXCR on the multiplex PCR reads. The sample yields about 220,000 distinct CDR3 sequences, 20% to 25% seen once. Sequencing was carried out using peripheral blood. These receptors all stem from a woman aged 45-59 years with Graves' ophthalmopathy. The CDR3 runs from the conserved cysteine through the conserved F or W. The D gene is left open where the match is weak. The size field is filled for only some rows; it gives once, few, many or a size class.

clone_size: -
v_call: TRBV6-1
d_call: TRBD2
j_call: TRBJ2-7
cdr3_nt: TGTGCCAGCATGGGAGGGTTTTACGAGCAGTACTTC
cdr3_aa: CASMGGFYEQYF

clone_size: few
v_call: TRBV18
d_call: -
j_call: TRBJ1-5
cdr3_nt: TGTGCCAGCTCGCTATCCCCCCACGGCAATCAGCCCCAGCATTTT
cdr3_aa: CASSLSPHGNQPQHF

clone_size: -
v_call: TRBV5-1
d_call: TRBD1
j_call: TRBJ1-1
cdr3_nt: TGCGCCAGCACCCAGACAGGGCCCAACACTGAAGCTTTCTTT
cdr3_aa: CASTQTGPNTEAFF

clone_size: -
v_call: TRBV20-1
d_call: TRBD1
j_call: TRBJ1-5
cdr3_nt: TGCAGTGCGAACAGGGGGGCGCGCAATCAGCCCCAGCATTTT
cdr3_aa: CSANRGARNQPQHF

clone_size: many
v_call: TRBV6-5
d_call: -
j_call: TRBJ1-5
cdr3_nt: TGTGCCAGCATTAACGGGGATTCGGGCAATCAGCCCCAGCATTTT
cdr3_aa: CASINGDSGNQPQHF

clone_size: -
v_call: TRBV4-2
d_call: -
j_call: TRBJ2-3
cdr3_nt: TGTGCCAGCAGGCAAGAGCAGCTGAAGGTGCAGTATTTT
cdr3_aa: CASRQEQLKVQYF

clone_size: many
v_call: TRBV12-3/TRBV12-4
d_call: -
j_call: TRBJ1-2
cdr3_nt: TGTGCCAGCAGTTTTCAGGGGACCAACTATGGCTACACCTTC
cdr3_aa: CASSFQGTNYGYTF

clone_size: many
v_call: TRBV6-5
d_call: TRBD1
j_call: TRBJ2-2
cdr3_nt: TGTGCCAGCAGGGTCGGGCAGGGACAGCGCACCGGGGAGCTGTTTTTT
cdr3_aa: CASRVGQGQRTGELFF

clone_size: -
v_call: TRBV6-1
d_call: -
j_call: TRBJ2-1
cdr3_nt: TGTGCCAGCAGTCAACAGACGGCAGCTAATGAGCAGTTCTTC
cdr3_aa: CASSQQTAANEQFF

clone_size: many
v_call: TRBV5-1
d_call: -
j_call: TRBJ1-1
cdr3_nt: TGCGCCAGCAGCTTTTTTGGGGTCGGCACTGAAGCTTTCTTT
cdr3_aa: CASSFFGVGTEAFF

clone_size: few
v_call: TRBV30
d_call: TRBD2
j_call: TRBJ2-7
cdr3_nt: TGTGCCTGGAGTTCGAAGGGACTAGCGGGAGGCGAGCAGTACTTC
cdr3_aa: CAWSSKGLAGGEQYF

clone_size: many
v_call: TRBV7-2
d_call: TRBD1
j_call: TRBJ2-5
cdr3_nt: TGTGCCAGCAGCGTGACAGGGCATGGGGAGACCCAGTACTTC
cdr3_aa: CASSVTGHGETQYF

clone_size: -
v_call: TRBV20-1
d_call: TRBD1
j_call: TRBJ2-5
cdr3_nt: TGCAGTGCGGGCGACAGGGCGAATTTGGGAGAGACCCAGTACTTC
cdr3_aa: CSAGDRANLGETQYF

clone_size: -
v_call: TRBV2
d_call: TRBD1
j_call: TRBJ2-7
cdr3_nt: TGTGCCAGCAGAGCAGGACAGGGGATCTACGAGCAGTACTTC
cdr3_aa: CASRAGQGIYEQYF

clone_size: many
v_call: TRBV19
d_call: -
j_call: TRBJ1-5
cdr3_nt: TGTGCCAGTAGTATTGGACCAGGAGGATCGAATCAGCCCCAGCATTTT
cdr3_aa: CASSIGPGGSNQPQHF

clone_size: -
v_call: TRBV30
d_call: TRBD2
j_call: TRBJ2-5
cdr3_nt: TGTGCCGGGAGAGGGCTAGCGGCAATTGAGACCCAGTACTTC
cdr3_aa: CAGRGLAAIETQYF

clone_size: few
v_call: TRBV13
d_call: -
j_call: TRBJ2-1
cdr3_nt: TGTGCCAGCAGCGGACCCGGTGACCCCTACAACAATGAGCAGTTCTTC
cdr3_aa: CASSGPGDPYNNEQFF

clone_size: many
v_call: TRBV6-1
d_call: -
j_call: TRBJ2-2
cdr3_nt: TGTGCCAGCAGGACTAGGGGAGACACCGGGGAGCTGTTTTTT
cdr3_aa: CASRTRGDTGELFF

clone_size: many
v_call: TRBV12-3/TRBV12-4
d_call: TRBD2
j_call: TRBJ2-7
cdr3_nt: TGTGCCAGCAGTTTGAGGACTAGCGGGGCCTACGAGCAGTACTTC
cdr3_aa: CASSLRTSGAYEQYF

clone_size: many
v_call: TRBV6-1
d_call: -
j_call: TRBJ2-5
cdr3_nt: TGTGCCAGCAGTGAAAATCTGGGAAGGGAGACCCAGTACTTC
cdr3_aa: CASSENLGRETQYF

clone_size: many
v_call: TRBV12-3/TRBV12-4
d_call: TRBD1
j_call: TRBJ1-1
cdr3_nt: TGTGCCAGCAGAGCAGGGGGTCCGAACACTGAAGCTTTCTTT
cdr3_aa: CASRAGGPNTEAFF

clone_size: many
v_call: TRBV29-1
d_call: TRBD1
j_call: TRBJ1-1
cdr3_nt: TGCAGCGTTGAACCGGGGACAGGGTATTCTGAAGCTTTCTTT
cdr3_aa: CSVEPGTGYSEAFF

clone_size: many
v_call: TRBV28
d_call: -
j_call: TRBJ1-2
cdr3_nt: TGTGCCACCAGAGGGGGAGGGGCGAACTATGGCTACACCTTC
cdr3_aa: CATRGGGANYGYTF

clone_size: many
v_call: TRBV12-3/TRBV12-4
d_call: -
j_call: TRBJ1-2
cdr3_nt: TGTGCCAGCAGTTTCATAAAGTATGGCTACACCTTC
cdr3_aa: CASSFIKYGYTF

clone_size: -
v_call: TRBV3-1
d_call: TRBD2
j_call: TRBJ2-5
cdr3_nt: TGTGCCAGCAGCCAAGGATCTAGCGGGTGGGAAACCCAGTACTTC
cdr3_aa: CASSQGSSGWETQYF

clone_size: -
v_call: TRBV20-1
d_call: -
j_call: TRBJ2-5
cdr3_nt: TGCAGCGCACCCCAAGAGACCCAGTACTTC
cdr3_aa: CSAPQETQYF

clone_size: many
v_call: TRBV6-2/TRBV6-3
d_call: -
j_call: TRBJ1-2
cdr3_nt: TGTGCCAGCACCGACCGCCTATTAGGGGGCTACACCTTC
cdr3_aa: CASTDRLLGGYTF

clone_size: once
v_call: TRBV2
d_call: -
j_call: TRBJ1-2
cdr3_nt: TGTGCCAGCAGCAACCGGACTCACTATGGCTACACCTTC
cdr3_aa: CASSNRTHYGYTF

clone_size: many
v_call: TRBV28
d_call: -
j_call: TRBJ2-7
cdr3_nt: TGTGCCAGCAGTTTGCGAATGGGTCCCACTGGCTACGAGCAGTACTTC
cdr3_aa: CASSLRMGPTGYEQYF

clone_size: many
v_call: TRBV27
d_call: -
j_call: TRBJ1-2
cdr3_nt: TGTGCCAGCCACTGGAGGAGGGACTACACCTTC
cdr3_aa: CASHWRRDYTF

clone_size: few
v_call: TRBV6-5
d_call: -
j_call: TRBJ2-2
cdr3_nt: TGTGCCAGCAGTTATTTTAGGACTAAGGGGGCCGGGGAGCTGTTTTTT
cdr3_aa: CASSYFRTKGAGELFF

clone_size: few
v_call: TRBV7-8
d_call: -
j_call: TRBJ1-5
cdr3_nt: TGTGCCAGCAGCGGGGGGCATCCGTGGCAGCCCCAGCATTTT
cdr3_aa: CASSGGHPWQPQHF

clone_size: many
v_call: TRBV29-1
d_call: TRBD2
j_call: TRBJ2-2
cdr3_nt: TGCAGCGTTGAGACAAGACTAGCGGGAGGGGAGCTGTTTTTT
cdr3_aa: CSVETRLAGGELFF

clone_size: many
v_call: TRBV11-1
d_call: TRBD1
j_call: TRBJ1-2
cdr3_nt: TGTGCCAGCAGCTACCGGACAGGGGCCAACGGCTACACCTTC
cdr3_aa: CASSYRTGANGYTF

clone_size: many
v_call: TRBV28
d_call: TRBD1
j_call: TRBJ1-2
cdr3_nt: TGTGCCAGCAGTTTTTCCCAGGGGGGCCCACGCTACACCTTC
cdr3_aa: CASSFSQGGPRYTF

clone_size: -
v_call: TRBV6-2/TRBV6-3
d_call: -
j_call: TRBJ1-5
cdr3_nt: TGTGCCAGCACCCGAAGCAATAGCAATCAGCCCCAGCATTTT
cdr3_aa: CASTRSNSNQPQHF

clone_size: -
v_call: TRBV6-2/TRBV6-3
d_call: -
j_call: TRBJ2-5
cdr3_nt: TGTGCCAGCAGTTATGCCCATTGGGCAGAGACCCAGTACTTC
cdr3_aa: CASSYAHWAETQYF

clone_size: many
v_call: TRBV20-1
d_call: TRBD1
j_call: TRBJ2-5
cdr3_nt: TGCAGTGCCTCTCGACAGGGGGTTTGGGAGACCCAGTACTTC
cdr3_aa: CSASRQGVWETQYF

clone_size: many
v_call: TRBV11-2
d_call: TRBD2
j_call: TRBJ2-7
cdr3_nt: TGTGCCAGCAGCTTAGAGGGGACTAGCGGGAGGGGGTCCTACGAGCAGTACTTC
cdr3_aa: CASSLEGTSGRGSYEQYF

clone_size: many
v_call: TRBV12-3/TRBV12-4
d_call: -
j_call: TRBJ2-7
cdr3_nt: TGTGCCAGCAGTCTAGAAGGGGCCTACGAGCAGTACTTC
cdr3_aa: CASSLEGAYEQYF

clone_size: many
v_call: TRBV9
d_call: -
j_call: TRBJ1-1
cdr3_nt: TGTGCCAGCAGCCCCGCGCCAGGTGGGACTGAAGCTTTCTTT
cdr3_aa: CASSPAPGGTEAFF

clone_size: many
v_call: TRBV2
d_call: TRBD1
j_call: TRBJ2-7
cdr3_nt: TGTGCCAGCAGTTTTGCTTGGGACAGTAAGTCCTACGAGCAGTACTTC
cdr3_aa: CASSFAWDSKSYEQYF

clone_size: few
v_call: TRBV9
d_call: -
j_call: TRBJ2-5
cdr3_nt: TGTGCCAGCAGCGGAACACACCTGTACCAAGAGACCCAGTACTTC
cdr3_aa: CASSGTHLYQETQYF

clone_size: many
v_call: TRBV6-2/TRBV6-3
d_call: -
j_call: TRBJ2-2
cdr3_nt: TGTGCCAGCAGTTACTCGAGTTTTGCGGGATCGGACACCGGGGAGCTGTTTTTT
cdr3_aa: CASSYSSFAGSDTGELFF

clone_size: -
v_call: TRBV6-5
d_call: -
j_call: TRBJ2-7
cdr3_nt: TGTGCCAGCAGTTACTCGCCCCTTTGGGAGCAGTACTTC
cdr3_aa: CASSYSPLWEQYF

clone_size: many
v_call: TRBV19
d_call: TRBD1
j_call: TRBJ1-1
cdr3_nt: TGTGCCAGTAGACGGACAGGGGTGAACACTGAAGCTTTCTTT
cdr3_aa: CASRRTGVNTEAFF

clone_size: many
v_call: TRBV27
d_call: -
j_call: TRBJ1-3
cdr3_nt: TGTGCCAGCAGTCCAGCTGTGGGGATTCGCGACACCATATATTTT
cdr3_aa: CASSPAVGIRDTIYF

clone_size: many
v_call: TRBV2
d_call: -
j_call: TRBJ1-4
cdr3_nt: TGTGCCAGCAGTGAAACCCTGGTGAATGAAAAACTGTTTTTT
cdr3_aa: CASSETLVNEKLFF

clone_size: many
v_call: TRBV6-4
d_call: -
j_call: TRBJ2-2
cdr3_nt: TGTGCCAGCAGTCGGGAGAAAAACACCGGGGAGCTGTTTTTT
cdr3_aa: CASSREKNTGELFF

clone_size: many
v_call: TRBV28
d_call: -
j_call: TRBJ1-1
cdr3_nt: TGTGCCTGCGGGTGGAAGACTGAAGCTTTCTTT
cdr3_aa: CACGWKTEAFF

clone_size: few
v_call: TRBV12-3/TRBV12-4
d_call: TRBD1
j_call: TRBJ1-2
cdr3_nt: TGTGCCAGCAAAAGGGCAGGGGGTTCGCACTATGGCTACACCTTC
cdr3_aa: CASKRAGGSHYGYTF

clone_size: -
v_call: TRBV12-3/TRBV12-4
d_call: TRBD1
j_call: TRBJ1-4
cdr3_nt: TGTGCCAGCAGTTTTGACCGGGACAGGGTGTTTTTT
cdr3_aa: CASSFDRDRVFF

clone_size: many
v_call: TRBV19
d_call: -
j_call: TRBJ1-2
cdr3_nt: TGTGCCAGTATTGCAGGTGCCCAGCGTTCCGGTGGATACACCTTC
cdr3_aa: CASIAGAQRSGGYTF

clone_size: -
v_call: TRBV6-2/TRBV6-3
d_call: TRBD2
j_call: TRBJ2-7
cdr3_nt: TGTGCCAGCAGCCCCCCGGGACTAGCTTTTAACGAGCAGTACTTC
cdr3_aa: CASSPPGLAFNEQYF